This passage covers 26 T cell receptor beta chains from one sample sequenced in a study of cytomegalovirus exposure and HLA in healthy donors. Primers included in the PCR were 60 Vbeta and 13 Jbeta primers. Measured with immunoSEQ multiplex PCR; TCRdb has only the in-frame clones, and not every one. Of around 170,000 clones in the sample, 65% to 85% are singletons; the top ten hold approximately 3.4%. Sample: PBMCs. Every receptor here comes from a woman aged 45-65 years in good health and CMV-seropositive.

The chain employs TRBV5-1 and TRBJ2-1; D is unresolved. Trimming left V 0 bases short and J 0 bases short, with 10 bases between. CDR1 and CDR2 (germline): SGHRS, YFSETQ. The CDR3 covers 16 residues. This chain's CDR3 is CASSLAWRSSYNEQFF. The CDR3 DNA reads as TGCGCCAGCAGCTTGGCCTGGCGGAGCTCCTACAATGAGCAGTTCTTC. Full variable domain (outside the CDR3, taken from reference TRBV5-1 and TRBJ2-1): KAGVTQTPRYLIKTRGQQVTLSCSPISGHRSVSWYQQTPGQGLQFLFEYFSETQRNKGNFPGRFSGRQFSNSRSEMNVSTLELGDSALYLCASSLAWRSSYNEQFFGPGTRLTVL.

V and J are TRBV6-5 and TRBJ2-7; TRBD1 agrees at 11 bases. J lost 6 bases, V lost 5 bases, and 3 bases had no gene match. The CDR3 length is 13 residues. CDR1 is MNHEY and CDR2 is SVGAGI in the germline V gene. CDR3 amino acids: CASSRDRGTEQYF. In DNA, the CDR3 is TGTGCCAGCAGTCGGGACAGGGGGACCGAGCAGTACTTC.

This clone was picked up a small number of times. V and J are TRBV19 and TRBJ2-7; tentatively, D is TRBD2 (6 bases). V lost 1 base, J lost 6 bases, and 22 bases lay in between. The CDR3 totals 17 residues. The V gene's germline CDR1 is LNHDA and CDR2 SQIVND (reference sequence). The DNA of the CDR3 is TGTGCCAGTAGTATAGGAGGGCTGGGAGTAAGGAGGGTCGAGCAGTACTTC. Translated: CASSIGGLGVRRVEQYF.

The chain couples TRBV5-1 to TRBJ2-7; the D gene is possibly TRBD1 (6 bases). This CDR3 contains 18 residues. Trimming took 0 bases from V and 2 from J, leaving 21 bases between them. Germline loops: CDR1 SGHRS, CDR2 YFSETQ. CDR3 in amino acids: CASSLAQSGGHWTYEQYF. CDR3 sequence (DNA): TGCGCCAGCAGCTTGGCGCAAAGTGGGGGCCATTGGACCTACGAGCAGTACTTC.

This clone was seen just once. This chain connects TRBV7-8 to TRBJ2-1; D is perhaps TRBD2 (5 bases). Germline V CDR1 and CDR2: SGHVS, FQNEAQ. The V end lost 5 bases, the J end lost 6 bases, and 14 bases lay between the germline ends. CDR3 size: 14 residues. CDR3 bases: TGTGCCAGCAGCCACCCCGGCCTAGCCAATGAGCAGTTCTTC. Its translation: CASSHPGLANEQFF.

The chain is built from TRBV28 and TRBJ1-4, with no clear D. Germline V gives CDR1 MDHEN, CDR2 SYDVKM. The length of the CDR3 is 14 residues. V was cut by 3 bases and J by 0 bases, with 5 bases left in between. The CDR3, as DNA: TGTGCCAGCAGTTTCTCCTCAACTAATGAAAAACTGTTTTTT. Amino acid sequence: CASSFSSTNEKLFF.

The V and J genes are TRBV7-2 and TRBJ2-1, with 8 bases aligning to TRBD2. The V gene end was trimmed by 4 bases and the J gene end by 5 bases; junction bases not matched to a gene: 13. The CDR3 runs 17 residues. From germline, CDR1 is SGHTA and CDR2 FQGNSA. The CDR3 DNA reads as TGTGCCAGCAGCTCCGAATTCGCCAGCGGGAGTAACAATGAGCAGTTCTTC. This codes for CASSSEFASGSNNEQFF.

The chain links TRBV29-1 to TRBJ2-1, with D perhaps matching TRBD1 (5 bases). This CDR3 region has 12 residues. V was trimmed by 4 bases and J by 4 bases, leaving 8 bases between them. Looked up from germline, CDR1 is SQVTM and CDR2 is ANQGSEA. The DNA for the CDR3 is TGCAGCGTTGGGGCAGGGTACAATGAGCAGTTCTTC. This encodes CSVGAGYNEQFF.

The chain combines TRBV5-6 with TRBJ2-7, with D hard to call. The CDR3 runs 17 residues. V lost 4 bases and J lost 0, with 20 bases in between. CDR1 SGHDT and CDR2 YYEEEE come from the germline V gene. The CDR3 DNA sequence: TGTGCCAGCAGCCGCCTTGTGACTGAGTTGGACTCCTACGAGCAGTACTTC. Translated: CASSRLVTELDSYEQYF.

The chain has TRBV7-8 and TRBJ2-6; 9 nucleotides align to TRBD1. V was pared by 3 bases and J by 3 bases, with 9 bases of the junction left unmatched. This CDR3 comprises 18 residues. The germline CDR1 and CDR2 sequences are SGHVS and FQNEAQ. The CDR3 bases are TGTGCCAGCAGCTTTAGACAGGGGGTGGCTAGTGGGGCCAACGTCCTGACTTTC. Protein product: CASSFRQGVASGANVLTF. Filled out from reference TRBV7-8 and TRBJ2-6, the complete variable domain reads GAGVSQSPRYKVAKRGQDVALRCDPISGHVSLFWYQQALGQGPEFLTYFQNEAQLDKSGLPSDRFFAERPEGSVSTLKIQRTQQEDSAVYLCASSFRQGVASGANVLTFGAGSRLTVL.

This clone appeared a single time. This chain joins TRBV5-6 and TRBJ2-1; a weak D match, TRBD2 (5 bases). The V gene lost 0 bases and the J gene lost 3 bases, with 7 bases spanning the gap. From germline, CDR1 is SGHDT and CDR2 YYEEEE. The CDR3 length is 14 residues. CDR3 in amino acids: CASSLAGNYNEQFF. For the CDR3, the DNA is TGTGCCAGCAGCTTGGCCGGGAACTACAATGAGCAGTTCTTC.

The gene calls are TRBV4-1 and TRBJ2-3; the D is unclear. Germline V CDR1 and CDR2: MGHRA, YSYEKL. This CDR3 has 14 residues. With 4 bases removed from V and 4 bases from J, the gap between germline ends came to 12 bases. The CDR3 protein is CASSRRVIADTQYF. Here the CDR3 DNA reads TGCGCCAGCAGCCGCCGGGTTATCGCAGATACGCAGTATTTT.

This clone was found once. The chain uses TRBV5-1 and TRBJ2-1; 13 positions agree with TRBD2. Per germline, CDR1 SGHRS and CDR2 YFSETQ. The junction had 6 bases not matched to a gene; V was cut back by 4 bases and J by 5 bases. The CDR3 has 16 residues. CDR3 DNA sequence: TGCGCCAGCAGCAGAACTAGCGGGGGGGCCGACAATGAGCAGTTCTTC. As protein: CASSRTSGGADNEQFF.

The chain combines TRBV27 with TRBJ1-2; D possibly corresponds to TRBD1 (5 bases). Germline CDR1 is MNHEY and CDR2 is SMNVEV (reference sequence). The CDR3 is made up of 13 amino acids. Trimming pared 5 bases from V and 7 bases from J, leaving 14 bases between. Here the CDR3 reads CASSPGQGAGYTF. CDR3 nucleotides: TGTGCCAGCAGTCCCGGGCAGGGCGCTGGCTACACCTTC.

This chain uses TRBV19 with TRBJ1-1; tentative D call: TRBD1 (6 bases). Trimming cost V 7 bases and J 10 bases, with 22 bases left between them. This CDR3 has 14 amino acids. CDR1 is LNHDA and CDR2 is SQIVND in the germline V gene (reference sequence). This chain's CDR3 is CASTIGRDIMGAFF. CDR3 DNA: TGTGCCAGTACCATTGGTAGGGACATTATGGGAGCTTTCTTT.

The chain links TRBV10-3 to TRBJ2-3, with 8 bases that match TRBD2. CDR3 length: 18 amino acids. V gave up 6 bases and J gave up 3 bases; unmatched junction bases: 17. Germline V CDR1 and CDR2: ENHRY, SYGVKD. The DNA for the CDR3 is TGTGCCATCAGAGGGACTAGTGGGGATAATCCGAGTACAGATACGCAGTATTTT. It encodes CAIRGTSGDNPSTDTQYF.

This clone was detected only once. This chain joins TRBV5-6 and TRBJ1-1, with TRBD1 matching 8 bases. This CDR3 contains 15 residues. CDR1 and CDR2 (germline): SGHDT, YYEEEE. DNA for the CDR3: TGTGCTCCCGGTCGGCAGGGGGCAATGAACACTGAAGCTTTCTTT. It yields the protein CAPGRQGAMNTEAFF.

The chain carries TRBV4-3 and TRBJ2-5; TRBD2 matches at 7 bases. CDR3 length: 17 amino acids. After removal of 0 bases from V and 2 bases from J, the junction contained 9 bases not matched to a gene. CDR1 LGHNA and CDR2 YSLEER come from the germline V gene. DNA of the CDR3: TGCGCCAGCAGCCAAGAGGCTAGCGGTTCCTTTCAAGAGACCCAGTACTTC. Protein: CASSQEASGSFQETQYF.

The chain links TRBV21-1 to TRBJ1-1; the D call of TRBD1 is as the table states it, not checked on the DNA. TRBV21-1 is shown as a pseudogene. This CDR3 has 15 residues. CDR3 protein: CASKRQGVMNTEAFF. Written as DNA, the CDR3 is TGTGCCAGCAAAAGACAGGGGGTCATGAACACTGAAGCTTTCTTT.

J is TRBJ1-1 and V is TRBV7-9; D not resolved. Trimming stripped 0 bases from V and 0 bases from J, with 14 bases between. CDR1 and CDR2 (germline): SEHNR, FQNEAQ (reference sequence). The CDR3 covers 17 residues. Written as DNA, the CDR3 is TGTGCCAGCAGCTTAGCGGCCCTCCTGGGCATGAACACTGAAGCTTTCTTT. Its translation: CASSLAALLGMNTEAFF.

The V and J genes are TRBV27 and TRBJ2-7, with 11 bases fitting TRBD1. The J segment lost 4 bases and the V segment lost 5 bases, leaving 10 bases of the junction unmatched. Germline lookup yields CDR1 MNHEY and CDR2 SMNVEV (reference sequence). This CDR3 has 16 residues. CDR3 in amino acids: CASSKLNRDRGYEQYF. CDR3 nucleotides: TGTGCCAGCAGTAAATTAAACCGGGACAGGGGGTACGAGCAGTACTTC.

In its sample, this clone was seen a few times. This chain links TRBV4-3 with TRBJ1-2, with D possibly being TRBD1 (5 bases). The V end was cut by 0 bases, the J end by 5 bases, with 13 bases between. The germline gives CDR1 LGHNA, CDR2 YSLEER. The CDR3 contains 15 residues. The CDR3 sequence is CASSQDLVREYGYTF. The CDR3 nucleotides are TGCGCCAGCAGCCAAGATCTCGTCAGGGAATATGGCTACACCTTC.

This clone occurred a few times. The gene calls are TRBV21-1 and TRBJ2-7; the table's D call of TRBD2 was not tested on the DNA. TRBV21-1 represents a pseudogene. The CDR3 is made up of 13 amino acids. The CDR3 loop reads CASNGGSPYEQYF. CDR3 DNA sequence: TGTGCCAGCAACGGGGGGAGCCCCTACGAGCAGTACTTC.

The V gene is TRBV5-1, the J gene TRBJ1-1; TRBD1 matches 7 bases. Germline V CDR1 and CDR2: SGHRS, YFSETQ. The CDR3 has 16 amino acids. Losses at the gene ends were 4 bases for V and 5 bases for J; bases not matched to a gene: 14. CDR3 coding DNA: TGCGCCAGCAGCCCCCTAATCCCGACAGGGAGTACTGAAGCTTTCTTT. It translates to CASSPLIPTGSTEAFF.

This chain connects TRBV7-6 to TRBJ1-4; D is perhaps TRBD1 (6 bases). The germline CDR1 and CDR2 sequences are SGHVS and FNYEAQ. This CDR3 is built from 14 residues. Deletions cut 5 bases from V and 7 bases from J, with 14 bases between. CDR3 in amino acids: CASSLRGGPEKLFF. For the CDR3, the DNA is TGTGCCAGCAGCCTAAGGGGGGGGCCTGAAAAACTGTTTTTT.

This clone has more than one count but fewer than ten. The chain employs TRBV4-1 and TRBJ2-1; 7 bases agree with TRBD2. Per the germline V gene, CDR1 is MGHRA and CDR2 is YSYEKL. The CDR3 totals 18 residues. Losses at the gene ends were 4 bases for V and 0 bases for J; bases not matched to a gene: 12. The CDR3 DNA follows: TGCGCCAGCAGCCGCCCCGCCGGCCGGACTAGCTCCTACAATGAGCAGTTCTTC. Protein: CASSRPAGRTSSYNEQFF.